One sample yielded the 5 T cell receptor beta chains listed below, sequenced in a study of T cell repertoires in cytomegalovirus infection (dated by TCRdb to between 2018 and 2020). TCRdb records Illumina HiSeq 1500 as the sequencer. Starting from the raw public reads, TCRdb applied fastp trimming at Q25, assembled clones with MiXCR and retained in-frame beta chains. CDR3 protein duplicates are merged, each entry listing the most common genes and DNA. Across this sample there are approximately 1,000,000 distinct CDR3 sequences, with roughly 30% seen only once. The ten largest clonotypes hold around 15% of the sample. Sample treatment or condition, as interpreted from the label and publication: in vitro stimulation with specific CMV peptide epitopes to enrich CMV-specific T cells. Their antigens are not known. The source was cultured CD8+ T cells from PBMCs, collected from culture after CMV antigen stimulation. These receptors came from a human donor in good health (CMV status not recorded). Some clones in this sample may be carry-over from other donors' samples.

This chain uses TRBV12-3 or TRBV12-4 with TRBJ1-1; TRBD1 agrees at 8 bases. CDR3 length: 13 residues. V lost 7 bases, J lost 5 bases, and 6 bases stayed unmatched. The CDR3 reads CASTGQGGTEAFF. In DNA form, the CDR3 reads TGTGCCAGCACCGGACAGGGCGGGACTGAAGCTTTCTTT.

This clonotype was seen only a few times. This chain joins TRBV2 and TRBJ2-3; D gene uncertain. The germline CDR1 and CDR2 sequences are SNHLY and FYNNEI. The ends were cut back, 7 bases at V and 2 bases at J, with 4 bases in the middle. CDR3 length: 11 amino acids. The CDR3 spells CASIPTDTQYF. The CDR3 bases are TGTGCCAGCATCCCCACAGATACGCAGTATTTT.

Ten or more counts support this clonotype. This sequence joins TRBV7-2 and TRBJ2-3, with D unresolved. Trimming stripped 5 bases from V and 4 bases from J, with 7 bases between. CDR3 length equals 12 residues. In germline, CDR1 is SGHTA, CDR2 FQGNSA. The CDR3 DNA reads as TGTGCCAGCAGCCCTCCGGCAGATACGCAGTATTTT. This codes for CASSPPADTQYF.

The chain links TRBV27 to TRBJ1-1; weak D call: TRBD1 (5 bases). Deletions cut 4 bases from V and 4 bases from J, with 16 bases between. This CDR3 spans 15 amino acids. Per the germline V gene, CDR1 is MNHEY and CDR2 is SMNVEV (reference sequence). CDR3: CASSWVSGVFTEAFF. The CDR3 DNA reads TGTGCCAGCAGTTGGGTCTCGGGGGTTTTCACTGAAGCTTTCTTT.

The chain is built from TRBV5-4 and TRBJ2-7; either TRBD1 or TRBD2 may fit D (5 bases each). Germline CDR1 SGHNT, CDR2 YYREEE (reference sequence). V was cut by 3 bases and J by 3 bases, with 16 bases left in between. CDR3 length: 15 residues. The CDR3 bases are TGTGCCAGCAGCTCGGACGGGACGGTATACTACGAGCAGTACTTC. Protein product: CASSSDGTVYYEQYF.